Presented here are 9 T cell receptor beta chains from one specimen sequenced in a study of beta chain features in type 1 diabetes (dated by TCRdb to between 2018 and 2020). Library method: the immunoSEQ multiplex PCR assay. The entire amount of isolated RNA was reverse transcribed using the High Capacity cDNA Reverse Transcription Kit, so the sequenced TCRB transcripts were expressed ones. TCRdb re-hosts the immuneACCESS table, in-frame sequences only. Its copies lack some clones; in the studies checked, an unresolved V gene accounts for under half of them, and the cause for the rest is not known. Within this sample are hundreds of thousands of clones, with around a sixth of them counted one time only. The ten largest clonotypes hold 0.02% to 0.025% of the sample. The sequencing input was naive CD4+ T cells from blood. This specimen's cell subset or site label, per the study, means: true naive CD4+ T cells. The receptors here all came from a woman between 18 and 30 years old in good health.

The chain is built from TRBV7-3 and TRBJ1-2, with D possibly TRBD1 on 5 matching bases. The CDR3 totals 14 residues. With 5 bases removed from V and 5 bases from J, the gap between germline ends came to 15 bases. Germline values: CDR1 SGHTA, CDR2 FQGTGA. The CDR3 bases are TGTGCCAGCAGCAGCGGCGAGGACACGTATGGCTACACCTTC. This encodes CASSSGEDTYGYTF.

The chain links TRBV6-5 to TRBJ2-4, with D uncertain. Germline V lookup: CDR1 MNHEY, CDR2 SVGAGI. V was cut by 4 bases and J by 0 bases, with 7 bases left in between. CDR3 size: 14 residues. CDR3 nucleotide sequence: TGTGCCAGCAGTTTATATGTAGCCAAAAACATTCAGTACTTC. Translation gives CASSLYVAKNIQYF.

This chain connects TRBV7-2 to TRBJ2-7; TRBD2 agrees at 9 bases. Germline trimming cut 5 bases from V and 3 bases from J; bases unmatched to any gene: 8. This CDR3 spans 15 amino acids. CDR1 is SGHTA and CDR2 is FQGNSA in the germline V gene. CDR3 loop: CASSIGGLADYEQYF. The CDR3, as DNA: TGTGCCAGCAGCATCGGGGGACTAGCAGACTACGAGCAGTACTTC.

V is TRBV5-4 and J is TRBJ2-1; D is unresolved. Germline loops: CDR1 SGHNT, CDR2 YYREEE (reference sequence). The V gene lost 0 bases and the J gene lost 7 bases, with 5 bases spanning the gap. The CDR3 consists of 12 residues. The CDR3 DNA is TGTGCCAGCAGCTTGGTTTCGAATGAGCAGTTCTTC. Its protein is CASSLVSNEQFF.

J is TRBJ2-2 and V is TRBV7-9; 8 bases map to TRBD1. CDR1 is SEHNR, CDR2 FQNEAQ, per germline (reference sequence). Trimming cost V 3 bases and J 5 bases; bases outside gene matches: 5. This CDR3 spans 15 amino acids. CDR3: CASSFVDRVTGELFF. The CDR3 nucleotides are TGTGCCAGCAGCTTTGTGGACAGGGTTACCGGGGAGCTGTTTTTT.

The V gene is TRBV7-2, the J gene TRBJ2-7, with D uncertain. The length of the CDR3 is 12 residues. V shed 4 bases and J shed 5 bases, with 9 bases lying between them. From germline, CDR1 is SGHTA and CDR2 FQGNSA. CDR3 DNA sequence: TGTGCCAGCAGCTCTTCTAGGGACGAGCAGTACTTC. Protein product: CASSSSRDEQYF.

This rearrangement joins TRBV27 to TRBJ2-7; perhaps TRBD1 as D (6 bases). Germline loops: CDR1 MNHEY, CDR2 SMNVEV (reference sequence). Trimming took off 6 bases at V and 3 bases at J, with 15 bases between the two ends. The length of the CDR3 is 14 residues. This CDR3 is CASRGAGRIYEQYF. CDR3 nucleotides: TGTGCCAGCAGGGGGGCAGGGCGTATCTACGAGCAGTACTTC.

In this sample, this clone turned up a few times. This chain joins TRBV7-3 and TRBJ2-7; 9 positions match TRBD1. V lost 2 bases, J lost 2 bases, and 4 bases stayed unmatched. Germline-derived CDR1 and CDR2 are SGHTA and FQGTGA. This CDR3 region has 15 residues. The CDR3, as DNA: TGTGCCAGCAGCTTAGGGACAGGGAGCGCCTACGAGCAGTACTTC. This gives the protein CASSLGTGSAYEQYF.

The table lists this clone with a few counts. The genes are TRBV7-9 and TRBJ1-2, with D possibly matching TRBD1 (5 bases). Germline assignment: CDR1 SEHNR and CDR2 FQNEAQ (reference sequence). The CDR3 loop spans 14 amino acids. Trimming stripped 5 bases from V and 8 bases from J, with 18 bases between. In nucleotides, the CDR3 is TGTGCCAGCAGCCCTGCTATTGGGGCGGTAGGCTACACCTTC. Its protein product is CASSPAIGAVGYTF.